This T cell receptor beta chain was identified in a study of control samples from healthy donors and cancer patients. Germline V gene sequence: CDR1 LGHNA, CDR2 YNFKEQ. Trimming cost V 1 base and J 1 base, with 4 bases left between them. The CDR3 contains 13 residues. Libraries were prepared by immunoSEQ multiplex PCR; TCRdb keeps only in-frame clonotypes and omits some of them. The sample records about 35,000 clones, about 94% being singletons. V is TRBV4-2 and J is TRBJ1-1, with D unclear. Sequences were obtained from PBMCs. The sequence derives from a man aged 35 to 55 with colorectal cancer. The chain's CDR3 is CASSQGGNTEAFF. CDR3 nucleotide sequence: TGTGCCAGCAGCCAAGGGGGGAACACTGAAGCTTTCTTT.